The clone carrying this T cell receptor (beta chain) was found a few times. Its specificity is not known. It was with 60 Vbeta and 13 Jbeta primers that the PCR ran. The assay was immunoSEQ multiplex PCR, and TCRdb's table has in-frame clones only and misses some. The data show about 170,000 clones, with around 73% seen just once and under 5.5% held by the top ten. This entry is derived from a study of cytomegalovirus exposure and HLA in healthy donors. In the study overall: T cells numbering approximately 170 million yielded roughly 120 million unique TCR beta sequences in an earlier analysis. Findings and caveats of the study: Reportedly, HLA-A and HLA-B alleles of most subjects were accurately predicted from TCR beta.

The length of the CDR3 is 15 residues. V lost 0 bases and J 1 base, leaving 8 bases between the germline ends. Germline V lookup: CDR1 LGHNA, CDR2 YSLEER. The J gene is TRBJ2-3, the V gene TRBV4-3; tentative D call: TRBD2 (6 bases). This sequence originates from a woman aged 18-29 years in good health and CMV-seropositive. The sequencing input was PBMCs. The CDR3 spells CASSQEWGGTDTQYF. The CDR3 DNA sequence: TGCGCCAGCAGCCAAGAGTGGGGGGGCACAGATACGCAGTATTTT.